Below, 26 T cell receptor beta chains from the same sample are listed, as sequenced in a study of CD8+ T cells in alopecia areata. Treatment denoted: oral pan-JAK inhibitor, 5-10 mg twice daily. RNA was extracted and reverse transcribed into cDNA as the sequencing template. The method was immunoSEQ multiplex PCR; TCRdb's version includes in-frame clones alone and lacks a portion of them. The sample records 200,000 to 250,000 clones, roughly 64% being singletons. The material sequenced was CD4+ T cells sorted from blood, taken at week 4, from a patient treated with tofacitinib. These receptors came from a human donor with alopecia areata.

This chain links TRBV4-3 with TRBJ2-5; TRBD1 or TRBD2 may be the D gene (5 bases each). CDR3 size: 13 residues. Trimming pared 3 bases from V and 4 bases from J, leaving 9 bases between. Germline loops: CDR1 LGHNA, CDR2 YSLEER. CDR3 coding DNA: TGCGCCAGCAGCCAGGGGGAAGGAGAGACCCAGTACTTC. Amino acids: CASSQGEGETQYF.

This clone was picked up a small number of times. Within the sample, other DNA sequences also encode this same CDR3. This chain uses TRBV4-1 with TRBJ2-7; TRBD2 matches 9 bases. Germline V gives CDR1 MGHRA, CDR2 YSYEKL. The CDR3 extends over 15 amino acids. V lost 1 base, J lost 2 bases, and 3 bases stayed unmatched. The CDR3 is CASSQATSGTYEQYF. CDR3 coding DNA: TGCGCCAGCAGCCAAGCGACTAGCGGTACCTACGAGCAGTACTTC.

V usage is TRBV5-1 and J usage is TRBJ2-5, with D perhaps matching TRBD1 (6 bases). Per the germline V gene, CDR1 is SGHRS and CDR2 is YFSETQ. V lost 0 bases to trimming and J lost 5 bases, with 14 bases between them. This CDR3 is built from 15 residues. CDR3 in amino acids: CASSLDRVSLETQYF. CDR3 sequence (DNA): TGCGCCAGCAGCTTGGACAGGGTGTCGTTGGAGACCCAGTACTTC.

The V and J genes are TRBV13 and TRBJ2-3; 9 bases align to TRBD2. This CDR3 is 14 amino acids long. After removal of 5 bases from V and 3 bases from J, the junction contained 3 bases not matched to a gene. Germline assignment: CDR1 PRHDT and CDR2 FYEKMQ (reference sequence). The CDR3, as DNA: TGTGCCAGCAGCCGTAGCGGGGGAACAGATACGCAGTATTTT. Translating gives CASSRSGGTDTQYF.

This clone has just one count. V is TRBV27 and J is TRBJ2-5, with a weak D call TRBD2 (5 bases). The CDR3 is made up of 13 amino acids. Trimming stripped 5 bases from V and 5 bases from J, with 12 bases between. The germline V gene encodes CDR1 MNHEY and CDR2 SMNVEV (reference sequence). CDR3 region: CASSRGVGETQYF. The DNA of the CDR3 is TGTGCCAGCAGTCGGGGAGTTGGGGAGACCCAGTACTTC.

This clone was recorded a few times. The chain has TRBV29-1 and TRBJ1-1; no clear D. Germline CDR1 SQVTM, CDR2 ANQGSEA. The CDR3 totals 10 residues. V was cut by 0 bases and J by 9 bases, with 5 bases left in between. The CDR3 DNA is TGCAGCGTTGAAGATTTCCAAGCTTTCTTT. Amino acids: CSVEDFQAFF.

This rearrangement joins TRBV9 to TRBJ2-7; D perhaps matches TRBD1 (6 bases). The V gene lost 0 bases and the J gene lost 3 bases, with 13 bases spanning the gap. Germline-derived CDR1 and CDR2 are SGDLS and YYNGEE. The CDR3 extends over 15 amino acids. CDR3 amino acids: CASSVGNRALYEQYF. In DNA, the CDR3 is TGTGCCAGCAGCGTAGGTAACAGGGCCCTCTACGAGCAGTACTTC.

This chain connects TRBV4-2 to TRBJ1-5, with 9 bases lining up with TRBD1. This CDR3 spans 16 amino acids. Germline V gives CDR1 LGHNA, CDR2 YNFKEQ. V shed 4 bases, J shed 2 bases, and the junction held 6 bases outside the gene matches. The CDR3 here is CASSLSRDRGNQPQHF. In nucleotides, the CDR3 is TGTGCCAGCAGCCTTAGCCGGGACAGGGGCAATCAGCCCCAGCATTTT.

The genes are TRBV14 and TRBJ2-6; D unresolved. The V gene's germline CDR1 is SGHDN and CDR2 FVKESK. CDR3 size: 13 residues. Trimming left V 6 bases short and J 1 base short, with 4 bases between. The CDR3 coding sequence is TGTGCCAGCAGTGAATCTGGGGCCAACGTCCTGACTTTC. Its protein product is CASSESGANVLTF.

This chain joins TRBV2 and TRBJ1-6, with TRBD1 identical over 10 bases. Germline CDR1 is SNHLY and CDR2 is FYNNEI. J gave up 10 bases and V 6 bases, and 9 bases lay outside the gene matches. This CDR3 spans 15 amino acids. CDR3 loop: CASSQGQGWGSPLHF. In DNA form, the CDR3 reads TGTGCCAGCAGCCAGGGACAGGGGTGGGGCTCACCCCTCCACTTT.

The CDR3 loop reads CASSINGTSAFRDTQYF. The CDR3 DNA is TGTGCCAGCAGCATTAATGGGACTAGCGCATTTAGAGATACGCAGTATTTT. The chain combines TRBV21-1 with TRBJ2-3; the D call TRBD2 from the table was never checked on the DNA. TRBV21-1 constitutes a pseudogene. The CDR3 runs 17 residues.

This clone was detected a few times. The chain carries TRBV15 and TRBJ2-2; D may correspond to TRBD1 or TRBD2 (5 bases each). V was clipped by 6 bases and J by 6 bases, with 11 bases between them. The CDR3 runs 13 residues. Germline CDR1 is LNHNV and CDR2 is YYDKDF (reference sequence). CDR3 sequence: CATRWGMAGELFF. The CDR3, as DNA: TGTGCCACCAGGTGGGGGATGGCCGGGGAGCTGTTTTTT.

This chain links TRBV30 with TRBJ2-7; 10 bases line up with TRBD2. Looked up from germline, CDR1 is GTSNPN and CDR2 is SVGIG (reference sequence). The V gene end was trimmed by 2 bases and the J gene end by 4 bases; junction bases not matched to a gene: 5. The CDR3 sequence is 14 residues long. In DNA form, the CDR3 reads TGTGCCTGGAGTCAACTAGCGGGAATATACGAGCAGTACTTC. Its translation is CAWSQLAGIYEQYF.

The chain links TRBV29-1 to TRBJ2-7; the D call may be TRBD1 or TRBD2 (6 bases each). This CDR3 comprises 12 residues. V lost 5 bases and J lost 3, with 11 bases in between. Germline V gives CDR1 SQVTM, CDR2 ANQGSEA. CDR3 amino acids: CSVTEGVYEQYF. The CDR3 DNA sequence: TGCAGCGTTACGGAGGGGGTCTACGAGCAGTACTTC.

V and J are TRBV5-6 and TRBJ2-7; 9 bases align to TRBD1. Germline V lookup: CDR1 SGHDT, CDR2 YYEEEE. With 4 bases clipped from V and 2 bases from J, the junction kept 4 bases outside the gene matches. This CDR3 has 14 amino acids. The CDR3 spells CASSKGQGTYEQYF. The CDR3 DNA reads TGTGCCAGCAGCAAGGGACAGGGAACCTACGAGCAGTACTTC.

V gene TRBV4-1 combines with J gene TRBJ1-1; D is unclear. The germline V gene has CDR1 MGHRA and CDR2 YSYEKL. CDR3 length: 15 amino acids. V gave up 4 bases and J gave up 0 bases, with 12 bases separating them. In DNA, the CDR3 is TGCGCCAGCAGCCCCCGGGAGAAAATGAACACTGAAGCTTTCTTT. It translates to CASSPREKMNTEAFF.

This sequence joins TRBV4-3 and TRBJ1-5; D unclear. The CDR3 is made up of 16 amino acids. The germline CDR1 and CDR2 sequences are LGHNA and YSLEER. Between the trimmed V and J ends, which lost 0 bases and 3 bases, there was a span of 12 bases. The CDR3 spells CASSQDLGRLNQPQHF. In DNA form, the CDR3 reads TGCGCCAGCAGCCAAGATCTAGGGCGCCTCAATCAGCCCCAGCATTTT.

For this clone: Sequence at one end of the junction differs from germline and may be a read error. The identical CDR3 is also encoded by other nucleotide sequences in the sample. The chain couples TRBV29-1 to TRBJ2-7, with D unclear. This CDR3 spans 12 amino acids. Per the germline V gene, CDR1 is SQVTM and CDR2 is ANQGSEA. The CDR3 DNA sequence: TGCAGTGTTGAAGATCCACTCTACGAGCAGTACTTC. Protein sequence: CSVEDPLYEQYF.

The V and J genes are TRBV27 and TRBJ2-5, with D unresolved. CDR1 is MNHEY, CDR2 SMNVEV, per germline (reference sequence). V gave up 2 bases and J gave up 5 bases, with 3 bases separating them. The CDR3 is made up of 11 amino acids. The CDR3 loop reads CASSLAETQYF. The CDR3 DNA reads as TGTGCCAGCAGTTTAGCGGAGACCCAGTACTTC.

This clone was counted a single time. The J gene is TRBJ2-3, the V gene TRBV27; TRBD2 matches 7 bases. The CDR3 runs 13 residues. The junction had 2 bases not matched to a gene; V was cut back by 7 bases and J by 1 base. CDR1 MNHEY and CDR2 SMNVEV come from the germline V gene (reference sequence). The CDR3 DNA sequence: TGTGCCAGCACCCTAGCGGGCACAGATACGCAGTATTTT. This sequence encodes CASTLAGTDTQYF.

The chain uses TRBV6-1 and TRBJ2-1; D unclear. V was pared by 6 bases and J by 7 bases, with 13 bases between. The CDR3 has 13 amino acids. Germline-derived CDR1 and CDR2 are MNHNS and SASEGT. The CDR3 loop is CASRRQADNEQFF. The CDR3 region has the DNA TGTGCCAGCAGGAGGCAGGCCGATAATGAGCAGTTCTTC.

This sequence joins TRBV5-4 and TRBJ1-1, with D uncertain. The CDR3 consists of 14 residues. CDR1 and CDR2 from the germline V gene are SGHNT and YYREEE (reference sequence). V was clipped by 2 bases and J by 1 base, with 9 bases between them. The CDR3 sequence is CASSLSLSNTEAFF. The CDR3 DNA is TGTGCCAGCAGCTTAAGCCTCTCGAACACTGAAGCTTTCTTT.

The chain combines TRBV11-2 with TRBJ2-1; TRBD2 matches 13 bases. Germline CDR1 and CDR2: SGHAT and FQNNGV. This CDR3 comprises 18 residues. Germline trimming cut 2 bases from V and 7 bases from J; bases unmatched to any gene: 11. Here the CDR3 reads CASSLRYKGTSGANEQFF. The CDR3 DNA reads as TGTGCCAGCAGCTTAAGATATAAGGGGACTAGCGGGGCAAATGAGCAGTTCTTC. Supplemented by reference TRBV11-2 and TRBJ2-1, the full variable domain reads EAGVAQSPRYKIIEKRQSVAFWCNPISGHATLYWYQQILGQGPKLLIQFQNNGVVDDSQLPKDRFSAERLKGVDSTLKIQPAKLEDSAVYLCASSLRYKGTSGANEQFFGPGTRLTVL.

This clone was seen only a few times. The rearrangement joins TRBV7-9 to TRBJ1-1; D is ambiguous. Germline V gene data show CDR1 as SEHNR and CDR2 as FQNEAQ (reference sequence). The CDR3 consists of 12 residues. V was clipped by 3 bases and J by 1 base, with 3 bases between them. The CDR3 spells CASSFGNTEAFF. The CDR3 nucleotides read TGTGCCAGCAGCTTCGGGAACACTGAAGCTTTCTTT.

This clone was recorded a few times. Other DNA sequences within the sample encode an identical CDR3. The chain employs TRBV7-8 and TRBJ1-4; TRBD1 agrees at 8 bases. Looked up from germline, CDR1 is SGHVS and CDR2 is FQNEAQ. This CDR3 is 17 amino acids long. V gave up 5 bases and J gave up 5 bases; unmatched junction bases: 13. The CDR3 loop reads CASSVRDRTYPNEKLFF. The CDR3 DNA sequence: TGTGCCAGCAGCGTCCGGGACAGGACTTACCCGAATGAAAAACTGTTTTTT.

On this clone itself: The same CDR3 is also encoded by other DNA sequences in this sample. V gene TRBV28 combines with J gene TRBJ2-7; the D gene is possibly TRBD2 (6 bases). Germline V lookup: CDR1 MDHEN, CDR2 SYDVKM. Trimming left V 6 bases short and J 4 bases short, with 10 bases between. This CDR3 is 12 amino acids long. For the CDR3, the DNA is TGTGCCAGCAGCCTGGGGGGTTACGAGCAGTACTTC. Residues: CASSLGGYEQYF.